What follows are 21 T cell receptor beta chains derived from one specimen sequenced in a study of T cells in Graves' hyperthyroidism and ophthalmopathy. RNA transcripts provided the source from which TCR beta CDR3 regions were amplified. First-round RT-PCR with HTBI primers amplified the TCR CDR3 region. TCRdb re-derived calls from the multiplex PCR reads in MiXCR, one entry per CDR3 protein. The sample carries under 400,000 distinct CDR3 sequences, about 15% recorded once. Sequencing was done on a sample of blood. These receptors came from a woman in her sixties with Graves' ophthalmopathy.

As concerns this clonotype: A much larger clone sits a single nucleotide away, making a read error possible. The chain combines TRBV27 with TRBJ1-1; 10 bases align to TRBD1. Germline CDR1 reads MNHEY; CDR2 reads SMNVEV (reference sequence). The CDR3 is made up of 15 amino acids. Trimming took 5 bases from V and 5 from J; bases not matched to a gene: 8. CDR3 in DNA: TGTGCCAGCAGTGGAATGACAGGGGGCCTTACTGAAGCTTTCTTT. Translation: CASSGMTGGLTEAFF.

This clonotype came up many times. The V and J genes are TRBV9 and TRBJ2-7, with 7 bases lining up with TRBD2. V dropped 3 bases and J dropped 3; count of bases not matched to a gene: 6. Germline CDR1 is SGDLS and CDR2 is YYNGEE. The CDR3 runs to 14 residues. The CDR3 here is CASSGREVCYEQYF. CDR3 DNA: TGTGCCAGCAGCGGACGGGAGGTATGCTACGAGCAGTACTTC.

This clonotype occurred a few times. The chain couples TRBV6-1 to TRBJ2-5; D call uncertain. Trimming took off 1 base at V and 5 bases at J, with 8 bases between the two ends. Germline V gene data show CDR1 as MNHNS and CDR2 as SASEGT. The CDR3 covers 13 residues. The CDR3 DNA sequence: TGTGCCAGCAGTGAAGTTTTAGGGGAGACCCAGTACTTC. This sequence encodes CASSEVLGETQYF.

V gene TRBV7-4 combines with J gene TRBJ2-1, with no clear D. Germline V gives CDR1 SGHVT, CDR2 SQSDAQ. The CDR3 spans 9 residues. V was clipped by 4 bases and J by 11 bases, with 3 bases between them. The CDR3 reads CASSSKQFF. The CDR3 coding sequence is TGTGCCAGCAGCTCGAAGCAGTTCTTC.

This clonotype was detected ten times or more. In nucleotides, the CDR3 is TGTGCCAGCAGCTTACTTAAGGGGGACAGGGCTGGTCGGGGCACTGAAGCTTTCTTT. Protein product: CASSLLKGDRAGRGTEAFF. The rearrangement uses TRBV11-2 and TRBJ1-1; 9 positions agree with TRBD1. Trimming removed 2 bases from V and 4 bases from J; junction bases left unmatched: 17. Germline V gives CDR1 SGHAT, CDR2 FQNNGV. The CDR3 is made up of 19 amino acids.

This clonotype was seen once. The rearrangement links TRBV30 to TRBJ2-1, with D perhaps being TRBD1 or TRBD2 (5 bases each). Germline CDR1 GTSNPN, CDR2 SVGIG (reference sequence). Trimming removed 5 bases at V and 8 bases at J, with 13 bases between. The CDR3 runs to 12 residues. The CDR3 DNA is TGTGCCTGGGGGGCCGGGAATTATGAGCAGTTCTTC. Protein product: CAWGAGNYEQFF.

This clonotype turned up a few times. This rearrangement joins TRBV7-2 to TRBJ1-5, with D unresolved. The V end lost 4 bases, the J end lost 5 bases, and 9 bases lay between the germline ends. The CDR3 is 13 amino acids. Germline CDR1 and CDR2: SGHTA and FQGNSA. CDR3 protein: CASSSWADQPQHF. CDR3 DNA: TGTGCCAGCAGCTCGTGGGCCGATCAGCCCCAGCATTTT. The entire variable domain, with the rest obtained from reference TRBV7-2 and TRBJ1-5, is as follows: GAGVSQSPSNKVTEKGKDVELRCDPISGHTALYWYRQSLGQGLEFLIYFQGNSAPDKSGLPSDRFSAERTGGSVSTLTIQRTQQEDSAVYLCASSSWADQPQHFGDGTRLSIL.

This clonotype was recorded many times. The chain couples TRBV20-1 to TRBJ2-3; D is perhaps TRBD1 or TRBD2 (5 bases each). Trimming removed 6 bases at V and 2 bases at J, with 15 bases between. The CDR3 runs 14 residues. In germline, CDR1 is DFQATT, CDR2 SNEGSKA (reference sequence). CDR3 coding DNA: TGCAGTGCGGGGCAAAGCGGTCCCACAGATACGCAGTATTTT. Translation: CSAGQSGPTDTQYF.

This clonotype turned up a few times. The chain is built from TRBV5-6 and TRBJ2-3; TRBD2 matches 9 bases. Germline V CDR1 and CDR2: SGHDT, YYEEEE. This CDR3 spans 18 amino acids. J was trimmed by 6 bases and V by 4 bases; bases with no gene match: 18. As DNA, the CDR3 is TGTGCCAGCAGCCCTGGGTACGGCCCGGGACTAGCCCCCGATACGCAGTATTTT. Amino acids: CASSPGYGPGLAPDTQYF.

This clonotype has ten or more counts. The rearrangement uses TRBV20-1 and TRBJ2-1; 9 bases fit TRBD2. Germline V gives CDR1 DFQATT, CDR2 SNEGSKA (reference sequence). The V segment lost 4 bases and the J segment 8 bases; nucleotides outside the gene matches: 15. This CDR3 contains 16 residues. The CDR3, as DNA: TGCAGTGCTAACCACCTTACTAGCGGGCCGGGAGATGAGCAGTTCTTC. Residues: CSANHLTSGPGDEQFF.

This clonotype was detected only a few times. The chain joins TRBV25-1 to TRBJ2-1; D is unclear. V was clipped by 0 bases and J by 3 bases, with 12 bases between them. Germline V CDR1 and CDR2: MGHDK, SYGVNS. CDR3 length equals 16 residues. The CDR3 nucleotides are TGTGCCAGCAGTGAATATCGGCAGGACCTCTACAATGAGCAGTTCTTC. It is translated as CASSEYRQDLYNEQFF.

This clonotype was detected only a few times. The CDR3 protein is CASSALSQETQYF. The CDR3 DNA is TGTGCCAGCAGCGCCCTGAGCCAAGAGACCCAGTACTTC. The genes are TRBV9 and TRBJ2-5, with D uncertain. The V gene lost 3 bases and the J gene lost 1 base, with 7 bases spanning the gap. The CDR3 is made up of 13 amino acids. Looked up from germline, CDR1 is SGDLS and CDR2 is YYNGEE.

In this sample, this clonotype turned up a few times. The V call is TRBV7-9, the J call TRBJ1-4, with TRBD1 as a possible D gene (6 bases). From germline, CDR1 is SEHNR and CDR2 FQNEAQ (reference sequence). V lost 3 bases to trimming and J lost 7 bases, with 15 bases between them. The CDR3 runs 15 residues. CDR3 in DNA: TGTGCCAGCAGCTTTCTGGGGGCGCGTGGTGAAAAACTGTTTTTT. It is translated as CASSFLGARGEKLFF.

The chain links TRBV30 to TRBJ2-3; D unclear. Germline lookup yields CDR1 GTSNPN and CDR2 SVGIG (reference sequence). The CDR3 sequence is 14 residues long. The CDR3 loop is CACFPAANTDTQYF. The CDR3 DNA is TGTGCTTGCTTCCCGGCGGCTAACACAGATACGCAGTATTTT.

V and J are TRBV20-1 and TRBJ1-2, with a weak D call TRBD1 (5 bases). V was cut by 6 bases and J by 4 bases, with 15 bases left in between. CDR3 size: 13 residues. Germline values: CDR1 DFQATT, CDR2 SNEGSKA (reference sequence). CDR3 amino acids: CSAYDSQGYGYTF. For the CDR3, the DNA is TGCAGTGCCTACGACAGCCAAGGCTATGGCTACACCTTC.

This clonotype was detected a few times. This sequence joins TRBV15 and TRBJ2-1; no clear D gene. The germline V gene has CDR1 LNHNV and CDR2 YYDKDF (reference sequence). The CDR3 loop spans 13 amino acids. V was clipped by 1 base and J by 10 bases, with 11 bases between them. CDR3 loop: CATSRVEHQEQFF. The CDR3 DNA follows: TGTGCCACCAGCAGAGTAGAGCATCAGGAGCAGTTCTTC.

This clonotype was seen repeatedly, ten times or more. The chain joins TRBV5-1 to TRBJ2-2, with TRBD2 matching over 8 bases. Germline assignment: CDR1 SGHRS and CDR2 YFSETQ. CDR3 length: 17 residues. After removal of 1 base from V and 1 base from J, the junction contained 6 bases not matched to a gene. CDR3 sequence reads: CASSLPQTSGNTGELFF. The CDR3 nucleotides are TGCGCCAGCAGCTTGCCCCAAACTAGCGGGAACACCGGGGAGCTGTTTTTT.

There are many counts of this clonotype. The genes are TRBV5-1 and TRBJ1-1; no reliable D call. Germline CDR1 and CDR2: SGHRS and YFSETQ. The CDR3 covers 14 residues. V shed 4 bases and J shed 1 base, with 11 bases lying between them. The CDR3 reads CASSRNSANTEAFF. The CDR3 DNA is TGCGCCAGCAGCAGGAATTCAGCGAACACTGAAGCTTTCTTT.

The chain has TRBV25-1 and TRBJ2-5; 7 bases are shared with TRBD2. V gave up 7 bases and J gave up 1 base; unmatched junction bases: 6. CDR1 is MGHDK and CDR2 is SYGVNS in the germline V gene. The CDR3 contains 14 residues. CDR3 nucleotide sequence: TGTGCCAGCAAGGTGGGAGGGGCCCAAGAGACCCAGTACTTC. Amino acid sequence: CASKVGGAQETQYF. Using reference TRBV25-1 and TRBJ2-5 for the parts outside the CDR3, the full variable domain is EADIYQTPRYLVIGTGKKITLECSQTMGHDKMYWYQQDPGMELHLIHYSYGVNSTEKGDLSSESTVSRIRTEHFPLTLESARPSHTSQYLCASKVGGAQETQYFGPGTRLLVL.

This clonotype came up a few times. The J gene is TRBJ1-6, the V gene TRBV7-2; unclear D gene. The CDR3 runs 11 residues. Trimming removed 5 bases at V and 8 bases at J, with 4 bases between. Germline CDR1 SGHTA, CDR2 FQGNSA. The CDR3 DNA reads TGTGCCAGCAGCCTCGATTCACCCCTCCACTTT. Its translation: CASSLDSPLHF.

This clonotype was recorded many times. The rearrangement links TRBV7-3 to TRBJ2-3, with 8 bases that match TRBD2. Trimming at V came to 4 bases and at J to 2 bases, leaving 2 bases not matched to a gene. Germline-derived CDR1 and CDR2 are SGHTA and FQGTGA. The CDR3 covers 14 residues. CDR3 nucleotides: TGTGCCAGCAGCTCTAGCGGGTACACAGATACGCAGTATTTT. This sequence encodes CASSSSGYTDTQYF.